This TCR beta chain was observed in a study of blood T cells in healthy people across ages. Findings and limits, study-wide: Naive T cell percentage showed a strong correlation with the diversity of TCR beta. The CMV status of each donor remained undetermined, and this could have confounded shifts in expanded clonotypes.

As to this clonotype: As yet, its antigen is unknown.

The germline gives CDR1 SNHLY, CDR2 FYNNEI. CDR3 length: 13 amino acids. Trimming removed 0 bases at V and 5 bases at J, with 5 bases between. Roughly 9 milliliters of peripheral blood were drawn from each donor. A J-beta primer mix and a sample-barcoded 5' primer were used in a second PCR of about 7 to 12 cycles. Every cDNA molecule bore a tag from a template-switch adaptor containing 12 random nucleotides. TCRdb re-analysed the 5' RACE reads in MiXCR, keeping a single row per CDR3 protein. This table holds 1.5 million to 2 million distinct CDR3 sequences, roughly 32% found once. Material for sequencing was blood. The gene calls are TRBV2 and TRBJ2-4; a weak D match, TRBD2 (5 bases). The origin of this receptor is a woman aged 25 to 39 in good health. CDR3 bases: TGTGCCAGCAGTGAAGCGCGGGAAAACATTCAGTACTTC. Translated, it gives CASSEARENIQYF.